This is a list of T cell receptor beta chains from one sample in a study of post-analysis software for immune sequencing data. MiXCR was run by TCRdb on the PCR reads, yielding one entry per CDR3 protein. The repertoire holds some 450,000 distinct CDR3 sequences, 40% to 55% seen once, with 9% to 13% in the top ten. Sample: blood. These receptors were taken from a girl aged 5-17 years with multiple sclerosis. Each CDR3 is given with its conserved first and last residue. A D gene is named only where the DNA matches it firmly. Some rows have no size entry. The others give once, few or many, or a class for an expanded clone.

cdr3_aa: CSADTAGGYNEQFF; cdr3_nt: TGCAGCGCTGACACGGCAGGGGGTTACAATGAGCAGTTCTTC; clone_size: .; j_call: TRBJ2-1; v_call: TRBV29-1; d_call: TRBD1
cdr3_aa: CASSKDRSSTDTQYF; cdr3_nt: TGTGCTAGCAGCAAGGACAGGTCTAGCACAGATACGCAGTATTTT; clone_size: .; j_call: TRBJ2-3; v_call: TRBV7-7; d_call: TRBD1
cdr3_aa: CASSQHGGTSVTGELFF; cdr3_nt: TGTGCCAGCAGCCAGCATGGCGGGACTAGTGTCACCGGGGAGCTGTTTTTT; clone_size: .; j_call: TRBJ2-2; v_call: TRBV14; d_call: TRBD2
cdr3_aa: CASSETSGSINEQFF; cdr3_nt: TGTGCCAGCAGTGAGACTAGCGGGAGTATCAATGAGCAGTTCTTC; clone_size: few; j_call: TRBJ2-1; v_call: TRBV6-4; d_call: TRBD2
cdr3_aa: CSAEPTANYGYTF; cdr3_nt: TGCAGTGCTGAACCGACAGCAAACTATGGCTACACCTTC; clone_size: few; j_call: TRBJ1-2; v_call: TRBV20-1; d_call: .
cdr3_aa: CASSSSNEQYF; cdr3_nt: TGTGCCAGCAGCTCCAGCAACGAGCAGTACTTC; clone_size: .; j_call: TRBJ2-7; v_call: TRBV11-2; d_call: .
cdr3_aa: CATSRDQMQVLTQYF; cdr3_nt: TGTGCCACCAGCAGAGATCAGATGCAGGTGTTAACGCAGTATTTT; clone_size: .; j_call: TRBJ2-3; v_call: TRBV15; d_call: .
cdr3_aa: CASSQEIGLAQETQYF; cdr3_nt: TGCGCCAGCAGCCAAGAAATCGGCCTAGCCCAAGAGACCCAGTACTTC; clone_size: .; j_call: TRBJ2-5; v_call: TRBV4-3; d_call: .
cdr3_aa: CASSRRDTSGANVLTF; cdr3_nt: TGTGCCAGCAGTCGCCGGGACACCTCTGGGGCCAACGTCCTGACTTTC; clone_size: .; j_call: TRBJ2-6; v_call: TRBV6-6; d_call: .
cdr3_aa: CASSLARAYSYEQYF; cdr3_nt: TGTGCCAGCAGCTTAGCGAGGGCCTACTCCTACGAGCAGTACTTC; clone_size: few; j_call: TRBJ2-7; v_call: TRBV7-6; d_call: .
cdr3_aa: CASSQGGVQETQYF; cdr3_nt: TGTGCCAGCAGCCAAGGCGGCGTCCAAGAGACCCAGTACTTC; clone_size: few; j_call: TRBJ2-5; v_call: TRBV3-1; d_call: .
cdr3_aa: CASSVGLAEPYEQYF; cdr3_nt: TGTGCCAGCAGCGTCGGACTAGCGGAACCCTACGAGCAGTACTTC; clone_size: .; j_call: TRBJ2-7; v_call: TRBV7-2; d_call: TRBD2
cdr3_aa: CASSLLDRGRHTQPQHF; cdr3_nt: TGTGCCAGCAGTTTACTCGACAGGGGCCGCCATACTCAGCCCCAGCATTTT; clone_size: .; j_call: TRBJ1-5; v_call: TRBV28; d_call: TRBD1
cdr3_aa: CASSLVGVGGYTF; cdr3_nt: TGCGCCAGCAGCTTGGTGGGCGTGGGTGGCTACACCTTC; clone_size: .; j_call: TRBJ1-2; v_call: TRBV5-1; d_call: .
cdr3_aa: CASSQDHQGLVYEQYF; cdr3_nt: TGCGCCAGCAGCCAAGATCATCAAGGTTTGGTCTACGAGCAGTACTTC; clone_size: .; j_call: TRBJ2-7; v_call: TRBV4-1; d_call: .
cdr3_aa: CASTLWFGGGTEAFF; cdr3_nt: TGCGCCAGCACCCTGTGGTTCGGGGGTGGAACTGAAGCTTTCTTT; clone_size: .; j_call: TRBJ1-1; v_call: TRBV5-1; d_call: .
cdr3_aa: CASSFSLVYSYNEQFF; cdr3_nt: TGTGCCAGCAGTTTTAGTCTGGTGTACTCCTACAATGAGCAGTTCTTC; clone_size: .; j_call: TRBJ2-1; v_call: TRBV12-3/TRBV12-4; d_call: .
cdr3_aa: CASARRRTDTQYF; cdr3_nt: TGTGCCAGTGCTCGGCGACGCACAGATACGCAGTATTTT; clone_size: .; j_call: TRBJ2-3; v_call: TRBV27; d_call: .
cdr3_aa: CSRRGGGDTQYF; cdr3_nt: TGCTCTCGACGTGGGGGAGGGGATACGCAGTATTTT; clone_size: .; j_call: TRBJ2-3; v_call: TRBV20-1; d_call: TRBD2
cdr3_aa: CASSYYGATSGSRKLYNEQFF; cdr3_nt: TGTGCCAGCAGCTATTATGGTGCGACTAGCGGGAGCAGAAAGTTGTACAATGAGCAGTTCTTC; clone_size: .; j_call: TRBJ2-1; v_call: TRBV7-6; d_call: TRBD2
cdr3_aa: CASSRPGGGYTF; cdr3_nt: TGTGCCAGCAGTCGACCAGGTGGGGGCTACACCTTC; clone_size: .; j_call: TRBJ1-2; v_call: TRBV6-5; d_call: .
cdr3_aa: CASSQSNIQGYEQYF; cdr3_nt: TGCGCCAGCAGCCAATCTAATATACAGGGCTACGAGCAGTACTTC; clone_size: .; j_call: TRBJ2-7; v_call: TRBV4-1; d_call: .
cdr3_aa: CSASPSGIGNGYTF; cdr3_nt: TGCAGTGCTAGCCCTTCAGGGATTGGAAATGGCTACACCTTC; clone_size: .; j_call: TRBJ1-2; v_call: TRBV20-1; d_call: .
cdr3_aa: CASSKETGGVLGRPQHF; cdr3_nt: TGTGCCAGCAGCAAAGAGACAGGGGGCGTTCTTGGGCGGCCCCAGCATTTT; clone_size: .; j_call: TRBJ1-5; v_call: TRBV7-8; d_call: TRBD1
cdr3_aa: CASSQGSRTDTQYF; cdr3_nt: TGTGCCAGCAGCCAAGGGAGCCGTACAGATACGCAGTATTTT; clone_size: few; j_call: TRBJ2-3; v_call: TRBV3-1; d_call: .
cdr3_aa: CASSLGGASYEQYF; cdr3_nt: TGTGCCAGCAGCTTAGGGGGCGCCTCCTACGAGCAGTACTTC; clone_size: many; j_call: TRBJ2-7; v_call: TRBV7-2; d_call: .
cdr3_aa: CSVEARGSYNEQFF; cdr3_nt: TGCAGCGTTGAAGCCAGGGGCTCCTACAATGAGCAGTTCTTC; clone_size: few; j_call: TRBJ2-1; v_call: TRBV29-1; d_call: .
cdr3_aa: CASSPLRTSGYNEQFF; cdr3_nt: TGTGCCAGCAGCCCGTTGAGGACTAGCGGATACAATGAGCAGTTCTTC; clone_size: .; j_call: TRBJ2-1; v_call: TRBV13; d_call: TRBD2
cdr3_aa: CATSRELEGGNEQFF; cdr3_nt: TGTGCCACCAGCAGAGAACTAGAGGGCGGGAATGAGCAGTTCTTC; clone_size: .; j_call: TRBJ2-1; v_call: TRBV15; d_call: .
cdr3_aa: CASSQYVPVLAKNIQYF; cdr3_nt: TGCGCCAGCAGCCAATATGTTCCAGTTCTAGCCAAAAACATTCAGTACTTC; clone_size: many; j_call: TRBJ2-4; v_call: TRBV4-1; d_call: .
cdr3_aa: CASSVQALGSTEAFF; cdr3_nt: TGTGCCAGCAGTGTACAGGCCCTTGGGAGCACTGAAGCTTTCTTT; clone_size: .; j_call: TRBJ1-1; v_call: TRBV12-3/TRBV12-4; d_call: .
cdr3_aa: CSALRYLNQPQHF; cdr3_nt: TGCAGTGCCCTTCGGTATTTAAATCAGCCCCAGCATTTT; clone_size: .; j_call: TRBJ1-5; v_call: TRBV20-1; d_call: .
cdr3_aa: CSASGRANYEQYF; cdr3_nt: TGCAGTGCTAGCGGGAGGGCTAACTACGAGCAGTACTTC; clone_size: few; j_call: TRBJ2-7; v_call: TRBV20-1; d_call: TRBD2
cdr3_aa: CASSLSGTGRTDTQYF; cdr3_nt: TGTGCCAGCAGCTTATCCGGGACAGGACGCACAGATACGCAGTATTTT; clone_size: .; j_call: TRBJ2-3; v_call: TRBV7-2; d_call: TRBD1
cdr3_aa: CASSLFRVAEETQYF; cdr3_nt: TGTGCCAGCAGCTTATTCCGGGTCGCAGAAGAGACCCAGTACTTC; clone_size: .; j_call: TRBJ2-5; v_call: TRBV11-1; d_call: .
cdr3_aa: CASSPVLSGLEVAFF; cdr3_nt: TGTGCCAGCAGTCCAGTGCTATCAGGGCTTGAAGTGGCTTTCTTT; clone_size: few; j_call: TRBJ1-1; v_call: TRBV12-3/TRBV12-4; d_call: .
cdr3_aa: CASTRGVGIGDKLNQPQHF; cdr3_nt: TGTGCCAGCACCCGTGGGGTAGGGATTGGGGATAAGCTGAATCAGCCCCAGCATTTT; clone_size: .; j_call: TRBJ1-5; v_call: TRBV28; d_call: .
cdr3_aa: CASSDYRDTEAFF; cdr3_nt: TGTGCCAGCAGCGACTACAGGGACACTGAAGCTTTCTTT; clone_size: once; j_call: TRBJ1-1; v_call: TRBV9; d_call: .
cdr3_aa: CASSLTNPPLQYF; cdr3_nt: TGTGCCAGCAGCTTGACGAACCCACCGTTACAGTATTTT; clone_size: .; j_call: TRBJ2-3; v_call: TRBV7-3; d_call: .
cdr3_aa: CASSLAPQGYEQYF; cdr3_nt: TGTGCCAGCAGCTTAGCCCCGCAGGGCTACGAGCAGTACTTC; clone_size: .; j_call: TRBJ2-7; v_call: TRBV7-9; d_call: .
cdr3_aa: CASSLSPRNEQFF; cdr3_nt: TGTGCCAGCAGCCTATCACCCCGCAATGAGCAGTTCTTC; clone_size: few; j_call: TRBJ2-1; v_call: TRBV7-3; d_call: .
cdr3_aa: CASSSGTTLAYEQYF; cdr3_nt: TGTGCCAGCAGCTCCGGGACTACCTTAGCCTACGAGCAGTACTTC; clone_size: many; j_call: TRBJ2-7; v_call: TRBV7-2; d_call: TRBD2
cdr3_aa: CASSPRTGDSEKLFF; cdr3_nt: TGTGCCAGCAGCCCCCGGACAGGGGATAGTGAAAAACTGTTTTTT; clone_size: .; j_call: TRBJ1-4; v_call: TRBV7-2; d_call: TRBD1
cdr3_aa: CSASPRLTEQYF; cdr3_nt: TGCAGTGCTAGCCCACGCTTGACCGAGCAGTACTTC; clone_size: .; j_call: TRBJ2-7; v_call: TRBV20-1; d_call: .
cdr3_aa: CATSGRPNTEAFF; cdr3_nt: TGTGCCACCAGTGGGCGGCCGAACACTGAAGCTTTCTTT; clone_size: few; j_call: TRBJ1-1; v_call: TRBV24-1; d_call: .
cdr3_aa: CASSLYPGTSGGQETQYF; cdr3_nt: TGTGCCAGCAGTTTATACCCGGGGACTAGCGGAGGGCAAGAGACCCAGTACTTC; clone_size: .; j_call: TRBJ2-5; v_call: TRBV27; d_call: TRBD2
cdr3_aa: CASSLAEMGYTF; cdr3_nt: TGTGCCAGCAGCTTAGCTGAGATGGGCTACACCTTC; clone_size: .; j_call: TRBJ1-2; v_call: TRBV7-9; d_call: .
cdr3_aa: CASSLTRQGQQFF; cdr3_nt: TGTGCCAGCAGCCTGACGCGACAGGGGCAGCAGTTCTTC; clone_size: .; j_call: TRBJ2-1; v_call: TRBV7-2; d_call: TRBD1
cdr3_aa: CSASEVKTSGRFRHEQFF; cdr3_nt: TGCAGTGCTAGCGAGGTCAAGACTAGCGGGAGATTTCGGCATGAGCAGTTCTTC; clone_size: .; j_call: TRBJ2-1; v_call: TRBV20-1; d_call: TRBD2
cdr3_aa: CASSQDLAYNEQFF; cdr3_nt: TGTGCCAGCAGCCAAGATTTAGCCTACAATGAGCAGTTCTTC; clone_size: .; j_call: TRBJ2-1; v_call: TRBV4-2; d_call: .